The clone carrying this T cell receptor (beta chain) turned up a few times. Its antigen is currently unknown. Looked up from germline, CDR1 is SGHNT and CDR2 is YYREEE (reference sequence). The CDR3 spans 15 residues. V lost 4 bases and J 14 bases, leaving 22 bases between the germline ends. They built TCR cDNA with 5'RACE template switching, a step that put in a universal primer site and UMIs. TCRdb re-analysed the 5' RACE reads in MiXCR, keeping a single row per CDR3 protein. The sample lists 450,000 to 550,000 distinct CDR3 sequences, 20% to 25% occurring once. This sample was taken from a study of T cells after yellow fever vaccination. Study results and limitations: Researchers cautioned that FACS-sorted repertoires could harbor abundant clonotypes contaminating from the bulk population. A minor fraction of clonotypes spanned both CD4 and CD8 compartments. Weaker, the secondary response had a peak occurring faster, on day 5 versus 15.

The origin of this receptor is a young man who received the YFV17D yellow fever vaccine. Sequencing used PBMCs, obtained roughly 20 days after the first yellow fever vaccination. The gene calls are TRBV5-4 and TRBJ1-6; no definite D call. CDR3 region: CASSPGLEHGFSLHF. As DNA, the CDR3 is TGTGCCAGCAGCCCCGGGTTGGAACACGGTTTTTCCCTCCACTTT.